Below, 2 T cell receptor beta chains from the same sample are listed, as sequenced in a study of T cells in localized non-small cell lung cancer. Measured with immunoSEQ multiplex PCR; TCRdb has only the in-frame clones, and not every one. The table lists tens of thousands of clones, over 75% of them singletons, with approximately 30% in the top ten. The material was peripheral blood, obtained before any cancer treatment. The receptors stem from a male donor older than 55 with stage I squamous cell lung carcinoma.

The V call is TRBV5-4, the J call TRBJ1-1; 9 positions agree with TRBD1. The CDR3 length is 17 residues. V dropped 2 bases and J dropped 5; count of bases not matched to a gene: 13. CDR1 and CDR2 from the germline V gene are SGHNT and YYREEE (reference sequence). The CDR3, as DNA: TGTGCCAGCAGCTTACAGGGGGCGCAGACGGGAAGAACTGAAGCTTTCTTT. Protein product: CASSLQGAQTGRTEAFF. Combining the CDR3 with reference TRBV5-4 and TRBJ1-1 gives the whole variable domain ETGVTQSPTHLIKTRGQQVTLRCSSQSGHNTVSWYQQALGQGPQFIFQYYREEENGRGNFPPRFSGLQFPNYSSELNVNALELDDSALYLCASSLQGAQTGRTEAFFGQGTRLTVV.

The table lists this clone with a few counts. For the CDR3, the DNA is TGTGCCAGCAGCGTAGATGGCTCTGGAAACACCATATATTTT. Translated: CASSVDGSGNTIYF. The chain is built from TRBV9 and TRBJ1-3; the D is unclear. CDR1 is SGDLS, CDR2 YYNGEE, per germline. V was cut by 0 bases and J by 0 bases, with 4 bases left in between. CDR3 length: 14 residues.